This T cell receptor beta chain was recovered during a study of Ad26.COV2.S vaccination and SARS-CoV-2 variants. Study context: The vaccine Ad26.COV2.S was put into the muscle once, or twice with 56 days between. Points from the study as a whole: Vaccinees displayed broader spike-specific TCR repertoires than placebo recipients.

Germline trimming cut 0 bases from V and 4 bases from J; bases unmatched to any gene: 9. There are 17 residues in the CDR3. The germline V gene encodes CDR1 SGHNT and CDR2 YYREEE (reference sequence). Clones were sequenced by immunoSEQ multiplex PCR, and TCRdb holds only the in-frame ones, with some missing. This sample has about 370,000 clones; roughly nine tenths occur once, and the top ten carry 3% to 3.5%. Concerning this clone: The antigen is unknown.

The sample's treatment: some 20 received Ad26.COV2.S at low or high dose, single or two shots; roughly five received placebo; per-sample allocation not given. Specimen acquisition occurred on day 63 following the initial vaccine or placebo injection. Adults aged 18-55 years in Boston included the donor. Spike of the Wuhan-strain SARS-CoV-2 was expressed by an Ad26 vector, which formed the vaccine. V and J are TRBV5-4 and TRBJ2-3; 9 bases map to TRBD2. The source of this sequence is a person between 18 and 59 years old who received the Ad26.COV2.S COVID-19 vaccine or a placebo. The input for sequencing was peripheral blood, taken in a trial of Ad26.COV2.S vaccine versus placebo. DNA for the CDR3: TGTGCCAGCAGCTTGGGGGCTGCGGGGGGGCGGGCAGATACGCAGTATTTT. It encodes CASSLGAAGGRADTQYF.